This TCR beta chain is drawn from a study of blood T cells in healthy people across ages. Study-wide results and caveats: Roughly linearly, TCR beta diversity per million T cells fell as age increased. What prevented conclusive comparison of naive and antigen-experienced cells was that PBMCs were unsorted.

With a J-beta primer mix and a sample-barcoded 5' primer, a second PCR ran about 6 to 11 cycles. TCRdb ran MiXCR on the 5' RACE reads and lists one entry per CDR3 protein. Of over 450,000 distinct CDR3 sequences in the sample, 20% to 30% were seen once. Researchers isolated at least 7 million PBMCs per sample. This CDR3 has 15 amino acids. Germline V gives CDR1 LNHDA, CDR2 SQIVND (reference sequence). The ends were cut back, 5 bases at V and 5 bases at J, with 17 bases in the middle. On this clonotype itself: What it recognizes is unknown.

This sample was shared with a second study, whose subject was T cells of mothers and their children.

The origin of this receptor is a boy younger than 18 in good health. The specimen was blood. V usage is TRBV19 and J usage is TRBJ2-3, with a weak D call TRBD2 (6 bases). CDR3 in DNA: TGTGCCAGTAGTTCAACGGGGGTGGTTCGAGATACGCAGTATTTT. Amino acids: CASSSTGVVRDTQYF.